The next 17 T cell receptor beta chains were all read from a single sample in a study of PD-1 blockade in classical Hodgkin lymphoma. Stated time point: cycle 4 day 1 (C4D1), after 6 weeks of nivolumab. Each patient's relapse followed autologous stem cell transplantation, and brentuximab vedotin exposure varied. Repertoires were generated with immunoSEQ multiplex PCR, while TCRdb's copy carries only in-frame clones and drops some. Of about 90,000 clones in the sample, around nine tenths are singletons; the top ten hold about 2.9%. The material sequenced was peripheral blood mononuclear cells (PBMCs), taken before the fourth cycle of nivolumab. These receptor sequences come from a human donor with classical Hodgkin lymphoma.

The V and J genes are TRBV5-1 and TRBJ2-1; 11 bases map to TRBD2. Germline values: CDR1 SGHRS, CDR2 YFSETQ. Unmatched junction bases numbered 2, after V lost 0 bases and J lost 6 bases. The CDR3 consists of 15 residues. The CDR3, as DNA: TGCGCCAGCAGCTTGGTTAGCGGGGGGGCCAATGAGCAGTTCTTC. Translation gives CASSLVSGGANEQFF.

V and J are TRBV6-7 and TRBJ1-2; the D is unclear. TRBV6-7 is labeled an ORF, and its function is uncertain. CDR3 length: 12 residues. The V end was cut by 7 bases, the J end by 4 bases, with 10 bases between. The CDR3 nucleotides are TGTGCCAGCACGGGAGCGGCCTATGGCTACACCTTC. It translates to CASTGAAYGYTF.

The chain is built from TRBV30 and TRBJ2-5; 14 bases match TRBD2. CDR1 is GTSNPN and CDR2 is SVGIG in the germline V gene (reference sequence). The CDR3 extends over 18 amino acids. V lost 5 bases to trimming and J lost 0 bases; unmatched junction nucleotides: 11. The DNA of the CDR3 is TGTGCCTGGGACGCCGGACTAGCGGGGGGCATGTACCAAGAGACCCAGTACTTC. Its protein product is CAWDAGLAGGMYQETQYF.

The genes are TRBV7-8 and TRBJ1-6; 9 nucleotides agree with TRBD1. CDR1 and CDR2 (germline): SGHVS, FQNEAQ. Unmatched junction bases numbered 30, after V lost 4 bases and J lost 11 bases. CDR3 size: 22 residues. The DNA for the CDR3 is TGTGCCAGCAGCTCTACTACCACCGGACAGGGGTCTGGACTTCTTTTCTTTGCACCCCTCCACTTT. Translated, it gives CASSSTTTGQGSGLLFFAPLHF.

This clone appeared once. The rearrangement joins TRBV7-3 to TRBJ2-5, with 10 bases matching TRBD2. The CDR3 is 16 amino acids. Germline-derived CDR1 and CDR2 are SGHTA and FQGTGA. V gave up 0 bases and J gave up 5 bases; unmatched junction bases: 6. CDR3 nucleotide sequence: TGTGCCAGCAGCTTAACCGGAGCGGGGGGGTTTGAGACCCAGTACTTC. Protein sequence: CASSLTGAGGFETQYF. The full variable domain, with the rest looked up from reference TRBV7-3 and TRBJ2-5, is GAGVSQTPSNKVTEKGKYVELRCDPISGHTALYWYRQSLGQGPEFLIYFQGTGAADDSGLPNDRFFAVRPEGSVSTLKIQRTERGDSAVYLCASSLTGAGGFETQYFGPGTRLLVL.

The chain combines TRBV4-2 with TRBJ1-2; TRBD1 aligns across 9 bases. The germline CDR1 and CDR2 sequences are LGHNA and YNFKEQ. Trimming removed 3 bases from V and 8 bases from J; junction bases left unmatched: 25. The CDR3 has 20 residues. CDR3 residues: CASSQAHARTGASGARGYTF. CDR3 DNA sequence: TGTGCCAGCAGCCAGGCTCACGCTCGGACAGGGGCTTCTGGGGCGAGAGGCTACACCTTC.

The rearrangement joins TRBV14 to TRBJ2-3, with 10 bases identical to TRBD2. The CDR3 is 21 amino acids. CDR1 and CDR2 (germline): SGHDN, FVKESK. The V gene end was trimmed by 0 bases and the J gene end by 2 bases; junction bases not matched to a gene: 17. CDR3 residues: CASSQDWWLAGETSHTDTQYF. The DNA for the CDR3 is TGTGCCAGCAGCCAAGATTGGTGGCTAGCGGGGGAGACCTCTCACACAGATACGCAGTATTTT.

A single count supports this clone. The sample carries other DNA sequences with the same CDR3. The chain combines TRBV7-2 with TRBJ2-3, with D uncertain. The CDR3 has 13 residues. V was clipped by 1 base and J by 0 bases, with 2 bases between them. Germline V gives CDR1 SGHTA, CDR2 FQGNSA. CDR3 in DNA: TGTGCCAGCAGCTTAGGAAGCACAGATACGCAGTATTTT. It is translated as CASSLGSTDTQYF.

V and J are TRBV2 and TRBJ2-7; maybe TRBD1 (5 bases). Trimming pared 4 bases from V and 6 bases from J, leaving 16 bases between. This CDR3 spans 14 amino acids. The germline CDR1 and CDR2 sequences are SNHLY and FYNNEI. The CDR3 is CASSVQGGSREQYF. CDR3 DNA: TGTGCCAGCAGTGTGCAGGGCGGAAGTCGCGAGCAGTACTTC.

The CDR3 loop is CASSLWDRGGTGELFF. The DNA for the CDR3 is TGTGCCAGCAGCTTATGGGACAGGGGGGGCACCGGGGAGCTGTTTTTT. V gene TRBV5-6 combines with J gene TRBJ2-2; TRBD1 matches at 11 bases. The germline V gene encodes CDR1 SGHDT and CDR2 YYEEEE. The V and J ends lost 2 bases and 4 bases, in that order; junction bases with no gene match: 4. The CDR3 spans 16 residues.

This clone was seen only once. The J gene is TRBJ2-5, the V gene TRBV7-9; D is unresolved. Germline V gene sequence: CDR1 SEHNR, CDR2 FQNEAQ (reference sequence). V lost 5 bases and J 3 bases, leaving 16 bases between the germline ends. The length of the CDR3 is 15 residues. The CDR3 DNA follows: TGTGCCAGCAGCCCTAGGTTGGTATCTGAAGAGACCCAGTACTTC. Translated: CASSPRLVSEETQYF.

This clone has a single count. The rearrangement joins TRBV5-8 to TRBJ2-7, with D tentatively TRBD2 (5 bases). There are 13 residues in the CDR3. V lost 3 bases, J lost 5 bases, and 12 bases lay in between. CDR1 SGHTS and CDR2 YDEGEE come from the germline V gene. CDR3 loop: CASSWAGSNEQYF. Written as DNA, the CDR3 is TGTGCCAGCAGCTGGGCGGGCAGCAACGAGCAGTACTTC.

The V gene is TRBV30, the J gene TRBJ1-2; D call uncertain. Trimming left V 8 bases short and J 6 bases short, with 19 bases between. This CDR3 is built from 13 residues. Germline V gene lookup returns CDR1 GTSNPN and CDR2 SVGIG (reference sequence). CDR3 in amino acids: CALPAKQTDGYTF. CDR3 DNA: TGTGCCCTCCCGGCCAAACAAACGGATGGCTACACCTTC.

CDR3 in amino acids: CASSIWEGRYSNQPQHF. The CDR3, as DNA: TGTGCCAGTAGTATTTGGGAGGGCAGGTATAGCAATCAGCCCCAGCATTTT. The V call is TRBV19, the J call TRBJ1-5; no firm D call. This CDR3 spans 17 amino acids. The germline CDR1 and CDR2 sequences are LNHDA and SQIVND (reference sequence). Trimming took 3 bases from V and 0 from J, leaving 15 bases between them.

This clone is deemed medium-sized. This rearrangement joins TRBV30 to TRBJ1-4; D gene ambiguous. V was shortened by 2 bases and J by 6 bases, with 13 bases between the two germline ends. This CDR3 region has 14 residues. Germline V gives CDR1 GTSNPN, CDR2 SVGIG (reference sequence). This CDR3 is CAWSRGVVYEKLFF. The CDR3 coding sequence is TGTGCCTGGAGTCGTGGCGTAGTATATGAAAAACTGTTTTTT.

The rearrangement uses TRBV7-6 and TRBJ2-5; D remains unclear. Trimming left V 2 bases short and J 5 bases short, with 9 bases between. The CDR3 runs to 13 residues. The germline CDR1 and CDR2 sequences are SGHVS and FNYEAQ. DNA for the CDR3: TGTGCCAGCAGCTTAAGAAGGTTTGAGACCCAGTACTTC. Protein: CASSLRRFETQYF.

V and J are TRBV7-2 and TRBJ1-5; D perhaps matches TRBD1 (5 bases). The CDR3 sequence is 16 residues long. Germline V lookup: CDR1 SGHTA, CDR2 FQGNSA. With 4 bases removed from V and 1 base from J, the gap between germline ends came to 14 bases. The CDR3 sequence is CASSSPNEGSNQPQHF. The CDR3 nucleotides read TGTGCCAGCAGCTCCCCCAATGAGGGGAGCAATCAGCCCCAGCATTTT.